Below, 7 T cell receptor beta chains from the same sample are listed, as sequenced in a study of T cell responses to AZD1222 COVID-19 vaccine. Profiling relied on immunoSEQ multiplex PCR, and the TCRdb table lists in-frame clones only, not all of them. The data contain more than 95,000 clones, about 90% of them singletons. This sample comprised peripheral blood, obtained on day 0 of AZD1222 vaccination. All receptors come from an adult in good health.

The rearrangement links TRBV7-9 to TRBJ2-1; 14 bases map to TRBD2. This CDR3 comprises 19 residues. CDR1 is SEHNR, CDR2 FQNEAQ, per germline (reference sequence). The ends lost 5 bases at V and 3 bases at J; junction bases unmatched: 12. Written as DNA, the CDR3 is TGTGCCAGCAGCCGATACGGGACTAGCGGGAGCCCCAACTACAATGAGCAGTTCTTC. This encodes CASSRYGTSGSPNYNEQFF.

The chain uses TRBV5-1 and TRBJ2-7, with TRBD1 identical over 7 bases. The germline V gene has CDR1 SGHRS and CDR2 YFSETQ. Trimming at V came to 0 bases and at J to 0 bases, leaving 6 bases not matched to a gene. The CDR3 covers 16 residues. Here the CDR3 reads CASSLEDREISYEQYF. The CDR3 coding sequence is TGCGCCAGCAGCTTGGAAGACAGGGAGATCTCCTACGAGCAGTACTTC.

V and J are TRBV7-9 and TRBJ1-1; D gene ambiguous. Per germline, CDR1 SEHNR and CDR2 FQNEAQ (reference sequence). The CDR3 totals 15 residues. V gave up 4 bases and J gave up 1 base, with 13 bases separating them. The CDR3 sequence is CASSSVNGGNTEAFF. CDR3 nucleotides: TGTGCCAGCAGCTCCGTAAACGGAGGGAACACTGAAGCTTTCTTT.

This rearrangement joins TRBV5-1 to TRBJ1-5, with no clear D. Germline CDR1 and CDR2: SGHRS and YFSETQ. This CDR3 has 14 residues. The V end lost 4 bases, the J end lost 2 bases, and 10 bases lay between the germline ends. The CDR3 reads CASSPGPGNQPQHF. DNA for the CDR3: TGCGCCAGCAGCCCTGGACCGGGCAATCAGCCCCAGCATTTT.

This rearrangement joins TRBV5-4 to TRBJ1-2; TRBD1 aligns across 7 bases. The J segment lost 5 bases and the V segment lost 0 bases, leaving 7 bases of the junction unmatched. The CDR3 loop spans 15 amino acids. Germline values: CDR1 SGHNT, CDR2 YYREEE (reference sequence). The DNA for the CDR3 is TGTGCCAGCAGCTTGGCCGGGGCAGGGGGGTATGGCTACACCTTC. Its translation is CASSLAGAGGYGYTF.

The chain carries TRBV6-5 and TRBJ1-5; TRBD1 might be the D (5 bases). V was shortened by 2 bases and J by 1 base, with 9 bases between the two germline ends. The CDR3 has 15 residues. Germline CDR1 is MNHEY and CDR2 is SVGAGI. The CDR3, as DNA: TGTGCCAGCAGTTACGGGGCAGGAAGCAATCAGCCCCAGCATTTT. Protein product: CASSYGAGSNQPQHF.

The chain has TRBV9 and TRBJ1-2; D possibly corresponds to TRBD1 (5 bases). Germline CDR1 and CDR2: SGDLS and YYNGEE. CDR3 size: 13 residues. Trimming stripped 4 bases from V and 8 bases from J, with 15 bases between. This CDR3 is CASSPTGTPGYTF. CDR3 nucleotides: TGTGCCAGCAGCCCAACCGGGACGCCCGGCTACACCTTC.